This is a list of T cell receptor beta chains from one sample in a study of shared clonotypes between healthy human individuals. Clones were read by immunoSEQ multiplex PCR, and TCRdb kept only the in-frame ones, dropping some. The sample carries about 670,000 clones, about two thirds recorded once. Input material: memory CD4+ T cells sorted from blood. The receptors originated from a woman aged 25 to 39 in good health. The CDR3 runs from the conserved cysteine through the conserved F or W. D genes are given only for firm matches. A clone size is listed for some rows: how often the clone was seen (once, few, many), or a class if it is expanded.

d_gene,abundance,v_gene,j_gene,CDR3aa,CDR3nt
-,-,TRBV18,TRBJ1-2,CASSPAGHYGYTF,TGTGCCAGCTCACCGGCAGGTCACTATGGCTACACCTTC
-,few,TRBV30,TRBJ1-4,CAWSVHGGGLGEKLFF,TGTGCCTGGAGTGTACACGGAGGGGGTCTGGGAGAAAAACTGTTTTTT
TRBD1,-,TRBV5-1,TRBJ1-1,CASSIQTGGTEAFF,TGCGCCAGCAGCATCCAGACAGGGGGGACTGAAGCTTTCTTT
-,once,TRBV6-5,TRBJ2-2,CATRWRFGTGELFF,TGTGCCACCCGTTGGCGCTTTGGAACCGGGGAGCTGTTTTTT
TRBD2,-,TRBV10-2,TRBJ2-7,CASSGLAESYEQYF,TGCGCCAGCAGTGGACTAGCGGAGTCCTACGAGCAGTACTTC
-,-,TRBV18,TRBJ2-7,CASSPDSGTYEQYF,TGTGCCAGCTCACCTGACAGTGGCACCTACGAGCAGTACTTC
TRBD2,-,TRBV27,TRBJ2-3,CASSLSGLRDTQYF,TGTGCCAGCAGTTTATCGGGACTAAGGGATACGCAGTATTTT
TRBD2,-,TRBV23-1,TRBJ2-1,CASTPTQREGRNEQFF,TGCGCCAGCACTCCAACCCAGCGGGAGGGCCGCAATGAGCAGTTCTTC
-,-,TRBV15,TRBJ2-2,CATSRDRAGELFF,TGTGCCACCAGCAGAGATCGGGCCGGGGAGCTGTTTTTT
-,many,TRBV7-2,TRBJ2-3,CASSLDPGLNTDTQYF,TGTGCCAGCAGCCTAGATCCGGGACTCAACACAGATACGCAGTATTTT
TRBD1,-,TRBV18,TRBJ1-1,CASSPNGQGNTEAFF,TGTGCCAGCTCACCGAACGGACAGGGGAACACTGAAGCTTTCTTT
TRBD1,-,TRBV28,TRBJ2-7,CASRRDRGAHEQYF,TGTGCCAGCAGGAGGGACAGGGGGGCCCACGAGCAGTACTTC
TRBD1,-,TRBV14,TRBJ2-7,CASTEQGYNEQYF,TGTGCAAGCACGGAACAGGGGTACAACGAGCAGTACTTC
-,-,TRBV30,TRBJ2-4,CAWMAQKNIQYF,TGTGCCTGGATGGCCCAGAAAAACATTCAGTACTTC
TRBD1,-,TRBV10-3,TRBJ2-7,CAISDRQGAYEQYF,TGTGCCATCAGCGACCGACAGGGGGCCTACGAGCAGTACTTC
-,-,TRBV18,TRBJ2-7,CASSPGQLYEQYF,TGTGCCAGCTCACCGGGGCAGCTTTACGAGCAGTACTTC
-,many,TRBV23-1,TRBJ2-7,CASSHPGTHYEQYF,TGCGCCAGCAGTCACCCAGGGACCCACTACGAGCAGTACTTC
-,-,TRBV5-1,TRBJ2-2,CASSLVSTTPGELFF,TGCGCCAGCAGCTTGGTCTCAACGACGCCCGGGGAGCTGTTTTTT
-,-,TRBV27,TRBJ1-5,CASSLRENQPQHF,TGTGCCAGCAGTTTGCGGGAAAATCAGCCCCAGCATTTT
-,-,TRBV2,TRBJ2-5,CASSQPRAGSFEETQYF,TGTGCCAGCAGCCAACCACGGGCGGGAAGTTTCGAAGAGACCCAGTACTTC
-,-,TRBV7-2,TRBJ2-4,CASSPRQGTRDIQYF,TGTGCCAGCAGCCCAAGACAGGGGACTAGGGACATTCAGTACTTC
-,-,TRBV5-1,TRBJ2-7,CASSLGPSSGSEQYF,TGCGCCAGCAGCTTGGGGCCATCGTCAGGGAGCGAGCAGTACTTC
TRBD2,-,TRBV19,TRBJ2-2,CASSIISGTRGTGELFF,TGTGCCAGTAGCATAATCTCCGGGACTAGGGGCACCGGGGAGCTGTTTTTT
-,-,TRBV27,TRBJ1-5,CASSFAGGNQPQHF,TGTGCCAGCAGTTTTGCAGGGGGCAATCAGCCCCAGCATTTT
TRBD2,-,TRBV7-9,TRBJ2-1,CASSLGLAGEFHEQFF,TGTGCCAGCAGCTTAGGACTAGCGGGAGAATTTCATGAGCAGTTCTTC
-,-,TRBV11-3,TRBJ2-1,CASSLGSNEQFF,TGTGCCAGCAGCTTAGGGTCTAATGAGCAGTTCTTC
TRBD2,-,TRBV5-1,TRBJ2-3,CASSLVPAGGFTDTQYF,TGCGCCAGCAGCTTGGTTCCAGCGGGAGGGTTCACAGATACGCAGTATTTT
TRBD2,few,TRBV6-1,TRBJ2-3,CASSELAGVADTQYF,TGTGCCAGCAGTGAATTAGCGGGAGTGGCAGATACGCAGTATTTT
-,-,TRBV6-5,TRBJ1-4,CASSYSARDFEKLFF,TGTGCCAGCAGTTACTCGGCCAGGGACTTTGAAAAACTGTTTTTT
-,few,TRBV15,TRBJ2-7,CATSRERTGSYEQYF,TGTGCCACCAGCAGAGAAAGAACGGGAAGCTACGAGCAGTACTTC
TRBD1,few,TRBV30,TRBJ1-2,CAWSVQGTGKNYGYTF,TGTGCCTGGAGTGTACAGGGGACAGGGAAAAACTATGGCTACACCTTC
-,-,TRBV5-1,TRBJ1-1,CASSFRVGNTEAFF,TGCGCCAGCAGCTTCAGGGTGGGCAACACTGAAGCTTTCTTT
TRBD2,-,TRBV5-4,TRBJ2-2,CASNRLAANTGELFF,TGTGCCAGCAACCGACTAGCGGCGAACACCGGGGAGCTGTTTTTT
-,-,TRBV30,TRBJ2-3,CACRGDGDTQYF,TGTGCCTGTAGGGGGGATGGAGATACGCAGTATTTT
TRBD2,-,TRBV27,TRBJ2-7,CASSHSGRTPYEQYF,TGTGCCAGCAGCCATAGCGGGAGAACCCCCTACGAGCAGTACTTC
-,-,TRBV5-4,TRBJ2-3,CASSFDPSTDTQYF,TGTGCCAGCAGCTTCGATCCTAGCACAGATACGCAGTATTTT
-,few,TRBV11-1,TRBJ1-3,CAIKTGGSTSGNTIYF,TGTGCCATCAAGACGGGCGGCAGCACCTCTGGAAACACCATATATTTT
TRBD2,-,TRBV11-3,TRBJ2-1,CASSSAGGYNEQFF,TGTGCCAGCAGCTCAGCGGGAGGATACAATGAGCAGTTCTTC
-,-,TRBV7-2,TRBJ2-7,CASSLTPTYEQYF,TGTGCCAGCAGTTTGACACCGACCTACGAGCAGTACTTC
TRBD2,-,TRBV18,TRBJ2-7,CASSPPQQVSGNEQYF,TGTGCCAGCTCTCCTCCCCAACAGGTTAGCGGGAATGAGCAGTACTTC
-,few,TRBV7-9,TRBJ2-1,CASSPPMQGYHNEQFF,TGTGCCAGCAGCCCTCCGATGCAGGGTTACCACAATGAGCAGTTCTTC
TRBD2,-,TRBV7-9,TRBJ2-2,CASSSGLAGSTGELFF,TGTGCCAGCAGCTCGGGACTAGCGGGATCCACCGGGGAGCTGTTTTTT
TRBD1,few,TRBV7-3,TRBJ2-7,CASSLARQGTRYEQYF,TGTGCCAGCAGCTTAGCCCGACAGGGGACACGCTACGAGCAGTACTTC
-,-,TRBV19,TRBJ1-5,CASSGGLGQPQHF,TGTGCCAGTAGTGGCGGGTTGGGGCAGCCCCAGCATTTT
-,-,TRBV6-6,TRBJ2-3,CASSYSGERALGTQYF,TGTGCCAGCAGTTACTCGGGGGAGAGGGCACTGGGTACGCAGTATTTT
-,many,TRBV29-1,TRBJ2-4,CSVVPQAKNIQYF,TGCAGCGTTGTACCTCAGGCCAAAAACATTCAGTACTTC
TRBD1,few,TRBV5-4,TRBJ2-3,CASSLKTGATPTDTQYF,TGTGCCAGCAGCTTAAAGACAGGGGCCACCCCCACAGATACGCAGTATTTT
-,-,TRBV19,TRBJ2-3,CASNKRDTDTQYF,TGTGCCAGTAATAAGCGAGACACAGATACGCAGTATTTT
-,few,TRBV5-6,TRBJ1-6,CASSWMTGWDSPLHF,TGTGCCAGCAGCTGGATGACAGGATGGGATTCACCCCTCCACTTT
TRBD2,-,TRBV4-1,TRBJ2-3,CASSQEASGVLGDTQYF,TGCGCCAGCAGCCAAGAAGCTAGCGGGGTCCTCGGAGATACGCAGTATTTT
-,few,TRBV2,TRBJ1-1,CATRHENTEAFF,TGTGCCACCAGACATGAAAACACTGAAGCTTTCTTT
-,-,TRBV28,TRBJ1-2,CASSLRNYGYTF,TGTGCCAGCAGTTTAAGGAACTATGGCTACACCTTC
-,-,TRBV19,TRBJ1-2,CASSIDEGSANYGYTF,TGTGCCAGTAGTATTGATGAGGGATCCGCTAACTATGGCTACACCTTC
-,-,TRBV28,TRBJ1-5,CASLGQISNQPQHF,TGTGCCAGCCTCGGTCAAATAAGCAATCAGCCCCAGCATTTT